This entry features one TCR beta chain sequence. Its antigen is unidentified. Here immunoSEQ multiplex PCR was the method, and the copy in TCRdb shows in-frame clones only, minus some. The table shows about 68,000 clones, with about four fifths occurring only once. These data come from a study of a mutant IDH1 vaccine in newly diagnosed glioma. The wider study: Treated patients were roughly 60% male, roughly 38% female, mean age approximately 40 years. Patients got radiotherapy, temozolomide, or both beforehand, and most got both.

V lost 3 bases and J 0 bases, leaving 8 bases between the germline ends. Germline values: CDR1 SGHTA, CDR2 FQGNSA. The CDR3 has 14 amino acids. Time point of the sample: baseline, week 1 (first vaccination visit). Documented treatment: pre-vaccination baseline after standard-of-care therapy. Each donor presented with a new WHO grade 3 or 4 astrocytoma that tested IDH1-mutant and showed ATRX loss. Points from the study as a whole: Pseudoprogression seemed unrelated to changes in top peripheral T cell clonotypes.

The clonotype was recovered from a man aged 45-65 years with glioma. The rearrangement uses TRBV7-2 and TRBJ1-1; D gene unclear. The source material was PBMCs, sampled from a glioma patient treated with radiotherapy, temozolomide or both. The CDR3 is CASSFRTVNTEAFF. Written as DNA, the CDR3 is TGTGCCAGCAGCTTTCGAACAGTGAACACTGAAGCTTTCTTT.